A selection of T cell receptor beta chains follows, all from one sample in a study of T cells after yellow fever vaccination. A single record per CDR3 protein comes from TCRdb applying MiXCR to the 5' RACE reads. The sample includes some 260,000 distinct CDR3 sequences, about 5.2% of them seen just once. Sequencing used CD4+ T cells sorted from PBMCs, obtained on the day of the yellow fever booster vaccination. Receptors were obtained from a man aged 18 to 35 who received the YFV17D yellow fever vaccine. Both conserved end residues are trimmed from each CDR3. The order of the fields is V gene, J gene, CDR3 protein.

v_call: TRBV5-6; j_call: TRBJ1-6; cdr3_aa: APSGGLCSPLH
v_call: TRBV5-1; j_call: TRBJ2-5; cdr3_aa: ASSRTEETQY
v_call: TRBV10-3; j_call: TRBJ2-2; cdr3_aa: AISGTDTGELF
v_call: TRBV4-1; j_call: TRBJ1-6; cdr3_aa: ASSQESSRGGYNSPLH
v_call: TRBV7-2; j_call: TRBJ1-1; cdr3_aa: ASSLTVAGTEAF
v_call: TRBV14; j_call: TRBJ2-6; cdr3_aa: ASSPGQVSGANVLT
v_call: TRBV18; j_call: TRBJ1-1; cdr3_aa: ASSLRSPRGTEAF
v_call: TRBV20-1; j_call: TRBJ2-2; cdr3_aa: SARLRGNTGELF
v_call: TRBV29-1; j_call: TRBJ1-6; cdr3_aa: SVRGQENSPLH
v_call: TRBV20-1; j_call: TRBJ1-4; cdr3_aa: SARPLGSANEKLF
v_call: TRBV12-3/TRBV12-4; j_call: TRBJ2-1; cdr3_aa: ASSWTGTPYNEQF
v_call: TRBV18; j_call: TRBJ2-5; cdr3_aa: ASSPRTGKETQY
v_call: TRBV7-2; j_call: TRBJ1-2; cdr3_aa: ASSFLRGMSDYT
v_call: TRBV20-1; j_call: TRBJ2-1; cdr3_aa: SAGGTAGNEQF
v_call: TRBV7-7; j_call: TRBJ2-3; cdr3_aa: ASSRDTTDTQY
v_call: TRBV5-1; j_call: TRBJ1-2; cdr3_aa: ASSLSPGGQGGYT
v_call: TRBV5-5; j_call: TRBJ2-3; cdr3_aa: ASSYLGGLDYTQY
v_call: TRBV11-3; j_call: TRBJ2-5; cdr3_aa: ASSLGASAAQETQY
v_call: TRBV6-5; j_call: TRBJ2-3; cdr3_aa: ASGSFGTDTQY
v_call: TRBV12-3/TRBV12-4; j_call: TRBJ1-4; cdr3_aa: ASTSGTDNEKLF
v_call: TRBV14; j_call: TRBJ2-1; cdr3_aa: ASSQVGSNEQF
v_call: TRBV4-2; j_call: TRBJ2-3; cdr3_aa: ASSQEGPGASDTQY
v_call: TRBV4-1; j_call: TRBJ2-5; cdr3_aa: ASSLRTSGGQETQY
v_call: TRBV10-3; j_call: TRBJ1-2; cdr3_aa: AISGRLNYGYT
v_call: TRBV10-3; j_call: TRBJ1-1; cdr3_aa: AISGSREATEAF
v_call: TRBV29-1; j_call: TRBJ2-1; cdr3_aa: SVTPRGRDNEQF
v_call: TRBV7-2; j_call: TRBJ1-1; cdr3_aa: ASRTWTGGYTEAF
v_call: TRBV7-2; j_call: TRBJ1-2; cdr3_aa: ASSLTNYGYT
v_call: TRBV6-6; j_call: TRBJ1-6; cdr3_aa: ASKGGNSPLH
v_call: TRBV4-1; j_call: TRBJ1-2; cdr3_aa: ASSRLGTPRDGYT
v_call: TRBV6-5; j_call: TRBJ1-5; cdr3_aa: ASSLRANQPQH
v_call: TRBV12-3/TRBV12-4; j_call: TRBJ2-4; cdr3_aa: ASSETGGYIQY
v_call: TRBV11-3; j_call: TRBJ2-2; cdr3_aa: ASSATGHSTGELF
v_call: TRBV4-1; j_call: TRBJ2-3; cdr3_aa: APPWGIGGETDTQY
v_call: TRBV3-1; j_call: TRBJ2-5; cdr3_aa: ASSPGLAGGGQETQY
v_call: TRBV4-3; j_call: TRBJ2-7; cdr3_aa: ASSLGLALMGEQY
v_call: TRBV24-1; j_call: TRBJ2-3; cdr3_aa: ATSDSGTSWADTQY
v_call: TRBV7-2; j_call: TRBJ1-3; cdr3_aa: ASSFIGHVSGNTIY
v_call: TRBV19; j_call: TRBJ1-2; cdr3_aa: ASSPSGTANYGYT
v_call: TRBV9; j_call: TRBJ2-7; cdr3_aa: ASSAGSGDEQY
v_call: TRBV6-5; j_call: TRBJ1-6; cdr3_aa: ASSYETGPGSPLH
v_call: TRBV6-4; j_call: TRBJ1-5; cdr3_aa: ASSEVAGTGGPKSNQPQH
v_call: TRBV15; j_call: TRBJ2-3; cdr3_aa: ATSRDGTRVGRILDTQY
v_call: TRBV19; j_call: TRBJ2-4; cdr3_aa: ASSIPRPNIQY
v_call: TRBV15; j_call: TRBJ2-5; cdr3_aa: ATSRVVAGGWETQY
v_call: TRBV7-2; j_call: TRBJ2-5; cdr3_aa: ASSFQRGGGETQY
v_call: TRBV12-3/TRBV12-4; j_call: TRBJ2-1; cdr3_aa: ASRKQVSEQF
v_call: TRBV7-3; j_call: TRBJ2-3; cdr3_aa: ASSPTRASTDTQY
v_call: TRBV24-1; j_call: TRBJ2-5; cdr3_aa: ATSERAGGSEETQY
v_call: TRBV5-6; j_call: TRBJ2-1; cdr3_aa: ASSLRPGAYNEQF
v_call: TRBV6-2/TRBV6-3; j_call: TRBJ1-1; cdr3_aa: ASRPGQGGEAF
v_call: TRBV7-9; j_call: TRBJ2-3; cdr3_aa: ASSSRIIRTGEGTDTQY
v_call: TRBV5-1; j_call: TRBJ2-3; cdr3_aa: ASSLVGAPDTQY
v_call: TRBV7-8; j_call: TRBJ2-2; cdr3_aa: ASSLGSVGTGELF
v_call: TRBV20-1; j_call: TRBJ2-5; cdr3_aa: SGSRAIETQY
v_call: TRBV7-2; j_call: TRBJ2-1; cdr3_aa: ASTPTPGNEQF
v_call: TRBV6-2/TRBV6-3; j_call: TRBJ2-7; cdr3_aa: ASSYSPWGRRSYEQY
v_call: TRBV5-1; j_call: TRBJ2-3; cdr3_aa: ASSLVAGGLTDTQY